This TCR beta chain was found in a study of cytomegalovirus exposure and HLA in healthy donors. Notes on this clone: The antigen is unknown.

This CDR3 has 18 residues. V lost 2 bases, J lost 2 bases, and 11 bases stayed unmatched. Germline V gene sequence: CDR1 SGHNT, CDR2 YYREEE (reference sequence). 60 Vbeta and 13 Jbeta primers were used in PCR. The method was immunoSEQ multiplex PCR; TCRdb's version includes in-frame clones alone and lacks a portion of them. The sample table includes about 130,000 clones. General study findings and limits: In most subjects, TCR beta sequences reportedly gave accurate predictions of HLA-A and HLA-B alleles. According to a later analysis, most TCR beta chains associated with CMV appeared HLA-restricted. Most observed TCR sequences were rare, whereas some public TCRs were detected in many donors.

This chain joins TRBV5-4 and TRBJ2-1; TRBD2 aligns across 9 bases. The source of this sequence is a man aged 18 to 30 in good health and CMV-seronegative. Sequences were obtained from PBMCs. The CDR3 region is CASSLSPLAGVTYNEQFF. DNA of the CDR3: TGTGCCAGCAGCTTATCCCCTTTAGCGGGAGTCACCTACAATGAGCAGTTCTTC.